A single sample is the source of the 25 T cell receptor beta chains below, sequenced in a study of blood T cells in healthy people across ages. Next came a second PCR, run for about 7 to 11 cycles, which used a sample-barcoded 5' primer along with a J-beta primer mix. TCRdb reprocessed the 5' RACE reads with MiXCR, giving one entry per CDR3 protein. The table lists about 1,400,000 distinct CDR3 sequences, around 59% of them singletons. The sample was blood. Receptors were obtained from a young man in good health.

J is TRBJ2-1 and V is TRBV6-5; the D gene is possibly TRBD2 (5 bases). The V gene's germline CDR1 is MNHEY and CDR2 SVGAGI. V was trimmed by 8 bases and J by 6 bases, leaving 14 bases between them. The CDR3 has 13 residues. DNA for the CDR3: TGTGCCAGCCGAGGGTACGAGGGCAATGAGCAGTTCTTC. Its protein product is CASRGYEGNEQFF.

The chain is built from TRBV27 and TRBJ2-2, with D hard to call. The CDR3 has 13 residues. Germline CDR1 is MNHEY and CDR2 is SMNVEV (reference sequence). V was pared by 2 bases and J by 4 bases, with 5 bases between. The CDR3, as DNA: TGTGCCAGCAGTTTAAGTAGCACCGGGGAGCTGTTTTTT. The encoded protein is CASSLSSTGELFF.

This clonotype was observed a few times. The J gene is TRBJ2-6, the V gene TRBV6-2 or TRBV6-3; D might be TRBD1 (5 bases). This CDR3 is built from 14 residues. CDR1 is MNHEY and CDR2 is SVGEGT in the germline V gene. Trimming shortened V by 10 bases and J by 4 bases, and 14 bases separated the two germline ends. The CDR3 is CAIAGNPGANVLTF. The CDR3 DNA sequence: TGTGCCATCGCAGGGAATCCCGGGGCCAACGTCCTGACTTTC.

In the case of this clonotype: The junction departs from the called germline gene at one end, perhaps through a read error. This chain connects TRBV7-2 to TRBJ1-2; tentatively, D is TRBD1 (5 bases). Germline CDR1 and CDR2: SGHTA and FQGNSA. There are 14 residues in the CDR3. The CDR3 DNA sequence: TGTGCCAGCGGCTTATTGGGTCCCCGGGACGGCTACACCTTC. This codes for CASGLLGPRDGYTF.

The genes are TRBV3-1 and TRBJ2-3, with no clear D. Germline values: CDR1 LGHDT, CDR2 YNNKEL (reference sequence). V dropped 0 bases and J dropped 6 bases, with 13 bases sitting between them. This CDR3 is 15 amino acids long. DNA of the CDR3: TGTGCCAGCAGCCAAGAGGTGGAGCCCCCGGATACGCAGTATTTT. As protein: CASSQEVEPPDTQYF.

This clonotype was found a few times. V and J are TRBV7-2 and TRBJ2-3, with TRBD2 identical over 9 bases. CDR1 and CDR2 from the germline V gene are SGHTA and FQGNSA. There are 15 residues in the CDR3. V shed 1 base and J 7 bases; nucleotides not matched to a gene: 6. The CDR3 sequence: CASSLVRGGANTQYF. The CDR3 DNA sequence: TGTGCCAGCAGCTTAGTGCGCGGGGGGGCAAATACGCAGTATTTT.

Only one count was recorded for this clonotype. The chain carries TRBV11-2 and TRBJ2-1; 10 nucleotides match TRBD2. With V trimmed by 3 bases and J by 7 bases, 12 bases remained unmatched. Germline V CDR1 and CDR2: SGHAT, FQNNGV. The CDR3 spans 17 residues. DNA of the CDR3: TGTGCCAGCAGCTTTCCGGGAGCGGGAGGGCCGCAAAATGAGCAGTTCTTC. The encoded protein is CASSFPGAGGPQNEQFF.

This clonotype was observed a handful of times. CDR3 sequence (DNA): TGCAGCGTTGCCCCGACTAGCGGGGGGAGCACAGATACGCAGTATTTT. It specifies CSVAPTSGGSTDTQYF. V is TRBV29-1 and J is TRBJ2-3; 13 bases agree with TRBD2. J gave up 0 bases and V 4 bases, and 4 bases lay outside the gene matches. The CDR3 spans 16 residues. From germline, CDR1 is SQVTM and CDR2 ANQGSEA.

This chain links TRBV7-9 with TRBJ1-2, with 8 bases lining up with TRBD1. This CDR3 comprises 14 residues. Germline assignment: CDR1 SEHNR and CDR2 FQNEAQ (reference sequence). V lost 4 bases, J lost 8 bases, and 9 bases stayed unmatched. CDR3 sequence reads: CASSSQSDRGGYTF. CDR3 DNA sequence: TGTGCCAGCAGCTCACAATCCGACAGGGGCGGCTACACCTTC.

V gene TRBV4-1 combines with J gene TRBJ1-1; TRBD1 is a possible D gene (5 bases). Germline V gene sequence: CDR1 MGHRA, CDR2 YSYEKL. Deletions cut 1 base from V and 10 bases from J, with 13 bases between. The length of the CDR3 is 13 residues. The CDR3 protein is CASSQVKWQGAFF. CDR3 in DNA: TGCGCCAGCAGCCAAGTAAAGTGGCAGGGAGCTTTCTTT.

Only one count was recorded for this clonotype. The chain links TRBV10-3 to TRBJ2-7; D not resolved. The J call is uncertain, as TRBJ2-5 better fits the DNA end. The CDR3 extends over 13 amino acids. From germline, CDR1 is ENHRY and CDR2 SYGVKD. CDR3: CAISASNKETQYF. DNA of the CDR3: TGTGCCATCAGCGCCAGTAATAAAGAGACCCAGTACTTC.

This chain links TRBV7-2 with TRBJ2-6; D perhaps matches TRBD2 (5 bases). Germline CDR1 is SGHTA and CDR2 is FQGNSA. The V gene lost 2 bases and the J gene lost 0 bases, with 8 bases spanning the gap. The CDR3 is made up of 16 amino acids. In DNA form, the CDR3 reads TGTGCCAGCAGCTTAATTGGGAGCTCTGGGGCCAACGTCCTGACTTTC. Its protein product is CASSLIGSSGANVLTF.

The chain is built from TRBV4-3 and TRBJ1-2; D gene unclear. The CDR3 runs to 15 residues. Per germline, CDR1 LGHNA and CDR2 YSLEER. Deletions cut 1 base from V and 4 bases from J, with 13 bases between. The CDR3 sequence: CASSQGIRTIYGYTF. CDR3 nucleotide sequence: TGCGCCAGCAGCCAAGGAATCAGGACTATCTATGGCTACACCTTC.

This sequence joins TRBV20-1 and TRBJ2-7; 8 bases map to TRBD2. The end of the DNA aligns better with TRBJ2-5, so the J call may be wrong. The CDR3 is 14 residues long. Germline-derived CDR1 and CDR2 are DFQATT and SNEGSKA (reference sequence). The CDR3 protein is CSAQRLASGETQYF. The CDR3 nucleotides are TGCAGTGCTCAGAGACTAGCGTCGGGGGAGACCCAGTACTTC.

This clonotype was observed once. The V call is TRBV7-9, the J call TRBJ2-5; D gene uncertain. The V gene's germline CDR1 is SEHNR and CDR2 FQNEAQ (reference sequence). Trimming took off 2 bases at V and 4 bases at J, with 17 bases between the two ends. This CDR3 is built from 16 residues. The CDR3, as DNA: TGTGCCAGCAGCTTACCCCAAGGACCGCAATTAGAGACCCAGTACTTC. Amino acid sequence: CASSLPQGPQLETQYF.

This clonotype has just one count. The rearrangement uses TRBV29-1 and TRBJ1-1; possibly TRBD1 for D (6 bases). CDR3 length equals 12 residues. CDR1 and CDR2 from the germline V gene are SQVTM and ANQGSEA. V was shortened by 6 bases and J by 11 bases, with 19 bases between the two germline ends. The CDR3 DNA reads TGCAGCGTGGAGTTACAGGGTTTAGGGGCTTTCTTT. Its translation: CSVELQGLGAFF. Full variable domain (remainder filled in from reference TRBV29-1 and TRBJ1-1): SAVISQKPSRDICQRGTSLTIQCQVDSQVTMMFWYRQQPGQSLTLIATANQGSEATYESGFVIDKFPISRPNLTFSTLTVSNMSPEDSSIYLCSVELQGLGAFFGQGTRLTVV.

Only a few counts were recorded for this clonotype. This chain links TRBV12-3 or TRBV12-4 with TRBJ2-1; a possible D gene is TRBD2 (5 bases). The CDR3 consists of 13 residues. Trimming cost V 3 bases and J 4 bases, with 7 bases left between them. In nucleotides, the CDR3 is TGTGCCAGCAGTTTTATAGCGTACAATGAGCAGTTCTTC. This encodes CASSFIAYNEQFF.

This clonotype was recorded a few times. This chain connects TRBV12-3 or TRBV12-4 to TRBJ2-7, with unresolved D. Deletions cut 6 bases from V and 2 bases from J, with 11 bases between. CDR3 length: 13 amino acids. CDR3 DNA: TGTGCCAGCAGGCCAACGTGGACCTACGAGCAGTACTTC. Its protein product is CASRPTWTYEQYF.

V and J are TRBV10-3 and TRBJ1-1; possible D gene TRBD1, 5 bases. The CDR3 spans 13 residues. Germline values: CDR1 ENHRY, CDR2 SYGVKD. V lost 3 bases and J lost 4, with 9 bases in between. The CDR3 DNA follows: TGTGCCATCAGTGATAAGGGGCGCACTGAAGCTTTCTTT. This sequence encodes CAISDKGRTEAFF.

This clonotype was picked up a small number of times. The J gene is TRBJ1-2, the V gene TRBV4-3; tentative D call: TRBD1 (5 bases). The CDR3 is 17 residues long. Trimming cost V 0 bases and J 2 bases, with 16 bases left between them. CDR1 and CDR2 from the germline V gene are LGHNA and YSLEER. In nucleotides, the CDR3 is TGCGCCAGCAGCCAAGATCATAGGGGAGCCGGCAACTATGGCTACACCTTC. Amino acids: CASSQDHRGAGNYGYTF.

In this sample, this clonotype turned up once. The rearrangement joins TRBV9 to TRBJ2-1; TRBD1 might be the D (5 bases). Germline CDR1 reads SGDLS; CDR2 reads YYNGEE. Trimming pared 0 bases from V and 14 bases from J, leaving 12 bases between. The CDR3 is 12 amino acids. CDR3 coding DNA: TGTGCCAGCAGCGTAGACGGCAGGGCGGAGTTCTTC. It specifies CASSVDGRAEFF.

The chain carries TRBV6-6 and TRBJ2-5; D assignment may be TRBD1 or TRBD2 (5 bases each). From germline, CDR1 is MNHNY and CDR2 SVGAGI (reference sequence). The CDR3 extends over 14 amino acids. V lost 7 bases to trimming and J lost 1 base, with 13 bases between them. The CDR3: CASMGTGFQETQYF. Here the CDR3 DNA reads TGTGCCAGCATGGGGACGGGCTTCCAAGAGACCCAGTACTTC.

V usage is TRBV20-1 and J usage is TRBJ2-7; tentatively, D is TRBD1 (5 bases). The CDR3 runs to 13 residues. The germline CDR1 and CDR2 sequences are DFQATT and SNEGSKA (reference sequence). V was pared by 1 base and J by 3 bases, with 10 bases between. CDR3 residues: CSARGRDYYEQYF. CDR3 nucleotide sequence: TGCAGTGCTAGAGGCAGGGATTACTACGAGCAGTACTTC.

The chain uses TRBV20-1 and TRBJ2-3; 10 bases line up with TRBD2. The CDR3 is made up of 15 amino acids. Looked up from germline, CDR1 is DFQATT and CDR2 is SNEGSKA (reference sequence). J lost 4 bases, V lost 8 bases, and 12 bases had no gene match. The CDR3 DNA is TGCAGTCCAGAGCGGGAGGGCCGAGGTCCAGATACGCAGTATTTT. Residues: CSPEREGRGPDTQYF.

In DNA form, the CDR3 reads TGTGCCAGCAGCCGCCGAGGGAGCGGCTACAATGAGCAGTTCTTC. Amino acid sequence: CASSRRGSGYNEQFF. V usage is TRBV6-5 and J usage is TRBJ2-1, with TRBD2 as a possible D gene (5 bases). Germline V lookup: CDR1 MNHEY, CDR2 SVGAGI. The CDR3 contains 15 residues. The V end lost 6 bases, the J end lost 3 bases, and 15 bases lay between the germline ends.